This T cell receptor beta chain emerged from a study of T cells in Graves' hyperthyroidism and ophthalmopathy (dated by TCRdb to between 2018 and 2020). The study in broad terms: Peripheral blood was collected at initial diagnosis, before any treatment. For training and testing, the approximately 97 patients in the discovery cohort were randomly divided in a 7:3 ratio. In about six Graves' hyperthyroidism patients, the study also compared T-cell repertoires from thyroid tissue with T-cell repertoires from blood. Prospective prediction of ophthalmopathy was tested in an independent validation cohort of some 20 hyperthyroidism patients and 17 patients who later progressed to ophthalmopathy. A discovery cohort of around 100 patients, 43 with Graves' ophthalmopathy and 57 with stable Graves' hyperthyroidism, was used to find distinguishing TCR V-J signatures. The paper reports TCR Vbeta CDR3 sequencing of 140 or so peripheral blood samples: 40 to 45 ophthalmopathy, under 85 hyperthyroidism and 17 progressor patients. After blood sampling, hyperthyroidism patients were treated with methimazole at a starting dose of 30 mg daily, and ophthalmopathy patients were treated with high-dose intravenous methylprednisolone. Findings and caveats that apply to the study as a whole: Blood samples also contained most of the expanded thyroid clonotypes (frequency above 0.001), which suggests that blood repertoires may reflect thyroid immune responses. In validation, the model predicted progression to ophthalmopathy with approximately 69% sensitivity and about 72% specificity, a median of roughly seven months before onset. Sample size was not statistically predetermined, and investigators were not blinded to group allocation. In cross-validation, a model built on a 13 V-J signature told ophthalmopathy apart from stable hyperthyroidism with under 90% sensitivity and roughly 81% specificity, and in testing the same model reached 80%/75%.

TCR beta CDR3 regions were amplified from RNA transcripts. The first round of RT-PCR for the TCR CDR3 was performed with the HTBI primer set and the Qiagen OneStep RT-PCR kit. Libraries were constructed in a second round of multiplex PCR, after which size selection and purification were carried out. Sequencing of the libraries was done on an Illumina HiSeq2000 using paired-end 100 bp reads. In the paper's pipeline: SOAPnuke was used to process the raw data, with reads discarded if the reads contained adapters or uncalled bases, had a mean Phred below 15, or lacked an exact constant-primer or identifier match. COPE v1.2.5 was used to merge the high-quality paired reads, and each unique nucleotide sequence was defined as a clonotype. MiTCR v1.1 was used to align the clonotypes against IMGT TRBV, TRBD and TRBJ reference segments. Analysis was restricted to V-J combinations with a frequency above 0.0001, which covered 99.2% of repertoires. The TCS score was defined as the ratio of F50 (clonal expansion) to E x V (chaos), calculated using BLOSUM62-based TCRdist between CDR3 peptides within each V-J. Welch's t-statistics and random forest reduced fewer than 600 V-J features to around 14, which were used in a naive Bayes classifier (R e1071). TCRdb cleaned the public reads at Q25 with fastp, built clones with MiXCR and kept in-frame beta chains. When rows share a CDR3 protein, they turn into one entry using the most common DNA and genes. The V and J calls come from TCRdb's annotation, not from the publication. Here the sample has approximately 600,000 distinct CDR3 sequences; roughly 16% occur a single time. The ten largest clones capture around 4% of the sample.

A patient counted as having stable Graves' hyperthyroidism if no progression to ophthalmopathy occurred over 18 months of follow-up. Hyperthyroidism patients were aged 18 to 65 years and newly diagnosed, with disease duration of less than 2 months. Any patient with an uncontrolled infection, another autoimmune disease, pregnancy or lactation was excluded. Clinical symptoms, serum thyroxine and TRAb, thyroid ultrasound, and orbital computed tomography formed the basis for the diagnoses. PBMCs were isolated from approximately 10 ml of fresh peripheral blood by Ficoll-Paque density gradient centrifugation. Total RNA was extracted with Trizol reagent, and quality was checked on an Agilent 2100 Bioanalyzer. The CDR3, cysteine through phenylalanine, is 14 amino acids long. CDR3 DNA is the only sequence kept; it has 42 bases, read in frame from the first base. V and J are trimmed by 4 bases and 5 bases, and the gene matches miss 6 bases of the junction.

The sample holds many counts of this clonotype. The antigen it recognizes is unknown. No quality values exist for individual bases; no much larger clone is one base distant. The V gene is TRBV12-3 or TRBV12-4 and the J gene is TRBJ2-3; TRBD2 fits 7 bases in the junction. Sequencing input: blood. This sequence originates from a woman between 25 and 40 years old with Graves' hyperthyroidism. The nucleotides are TGTGCCAGCAGTTCCAGGACTAGGGGAGATACGCAGTATTTT. This codes for CASSSRTRGDTQYF.